The entry below gives a single TCR beta chain sequence along with its context. The clone's antigen remains unknown. No base quality values were provided; no much bigger clone lies one nucleotide off. These data belong to a study of patients and donors after allogeneic stem cell transplantation (TCRdb year 2020). Libraries came from RT-PCR. Sequenced on a NextSeq 550. TCRdb passed the public sequencing reads through fastp at Q25 and MiXCR, retaining productive beta sequences. Records with the same CDR3 protein are collapsed into one entry carrying the most frequent genes and DNA. This sample comprises about 230,000 distinct CDR3 sequences, roughly an eighth of them detected only once. 11% of the sample belongs to the ten largest clones. The CDR3 covers 14 residues, taking in both the cysteine and the phenylalanine. Here the CDR3 DNA is all that survives: 42 bases in frame from base 1. V is pruned by 5 bases and J by 5 bases, leaving 8 bases of the junction without a gene match. The germline V gene (reference sequence) gives CDR1 as DFQATT and CDR2 as SNEGSKA.

This clonotype was obtained from a human donor who was either an allogeneic HSCT recipient or a stem cell or donor lymphocyte infusion donor (not recorded which). It is not recorded whose cells these are; they may come from a transplant donor. Material: blood, either unsorted or a sorted T cell fraction (not recorded which). The chain is encoded by TRBV20-1 joined to TRBJ1-4, with 7 bases aligning to TRBD1. The DNA sequence is TGCAGTGCTGAGGGGACAGCCTTGAATGAAAAACTGTTTTTT. Translation gives CSAEGTALNEKLFF.